The TCR beta chain described here comes from a study of human T cells and chemical hapten exposure (TCRdb year 2021). A note on the overall study: For sensitization, 2% DPC in acetone was applied to a 2 cm by 2 cm area of upper inner arm skin. Blood was sampled from patients pre-sensitization (week 0) and at 2, 6 and about 24 weeks after DPC sensitization. Twenty-nine alopecia patients provided blood for TCR sequencing at one to four time points (pre-sensitization, 2, 6 and 24 weeks). Patch testing was performed on the upper back with Finn chambers containing 0.01% DPC, and the patch tests were scored after 6 days according to International Contact Dermatitis Research Group standards. This study followed changes in the peripheral blood TCR repertoire in vivo during primary and secondary sensitization of alopecia patients to the hapten diphenylcyclopropenone (DPC). Most of the patients in the cohort were female, and the cohort covered alopecia areata with under or over 50% scalp involvement, alopecia totalis and alopecia universalis. Libraries were combined into a pool for sequencing, and differences in TCR yield between samples came mainly from small differences in library volumes within the pool. Weekly therapeutic DPC doses were additionally applied to the scalp of patients throughout the roughly 23-week study period.

This clonotype has at least ten counts. The antigen it binds to is not known. No much larger clone is present one base from it, and per-base qualities are unavailable. Results the study describes overall, beyond this receptor: Patch test score was positively correlated with the number of PT1 expanded TCRs, with significance at thresholds 8, 16 and 32 but not at 4. Alopecia, a presumed autoimmune disease, was present in all patients, so the immune response of the patients might differ from that of healthy individuals. Expanded TCRs formed significantly more large CDR3 similarity clusters than pre-sensitization or healthy control sets, consistent with antigen-driven responses. DPC sensitization did not change how many TCRs were above 1 in 1000 frequency, and no evidence was found of alterations in global repertoire structure. Repeated subsampling changed both the strength of the expansion versus patch-test correlation and the threshold at which that correlation became significant.

Library preparation was by RACE. The sequencer was a NextSeq 500. Library preparation attached unique molecular identifiers to individual cDNA molecules for quantitative, reproducible TCR counting. Both TCR alpha and TCR beta chains were sequenced from each blood RNA sample. From the authors' description of their analysis: A median of approximately 100,000 TCRs per sample was observed, with a range of about 20,000 to 750,000. The Decombinator software suite was used to annotate V, J and CDR3 in the TCR reads. Every sample was subsampled to the same number of TCRs (28,000) for the PS versus PT1 abundance plots. Expanded TCRs were defined as absent before sensitization and observed at least eight times at the 2-week time point. TCRdb reanalyzed the raw reads on its own, using fastp at Q25 for trimming and MiXCR for clone calling, and kept in-frame beta chains. Records with the same CDR3 protein are collapsed into one entry carrying the most frequent genes and DNA. The V and J calls and clone size are TCRdb's, not the authors'. The sample includes about 260,000 distinct CDR3 sequences, with 7.5% to 9% observed a single time. The ten top clones hold 2% to 2.5% of the sample.

The label giving this sample's time point can be read as: pre-sensitization, week 0. In the paper's terms, the treatment or condition label means: therapeutic diphenylcyclopropenone sensitization with weekly scalp DPC. At every patch-test visit, the blood draw took place before the patch test was put on. To be eligible, patients had to be aged 18 to 70, diagnosed with alopecia and judged suitable for DPC therapy, while pregnant patients were excluded. Total RNA was isolated from unfractionated whole blood collected in Tempus Blood RNA tubes. This clonotype was obtained from a woman between 40 and 50 years old with alopecia areata. Some clones in this sample may be carry-over from other donors' samples. The starting material was whole blood, obtained in connection with sensitization to the hapten diphenylcyclopropenone (DPC).

The CDR3 is CASSLPSGSPEQFF. The DNA is as follows: TGTGCCAGCAGCTTGCCTAGCGGGAGTCCTGAGCAGTTCTTC. The chain is made from TRBV11-1 and TRBJ2-1, and TRBD2 aligns with 10 junction nucleotides. The germline V and J ends show losses of 3 bases and 9 bases respectively, and no gene match explains 5 bases of the junction. The CDR3 starts with the cysteine, ends with the phenylalanine, and has 14 residues. Just CDR3 DNA is preserved here, 42 bases in frame from base 1. CDR1 and CDR2, looked up from the germline V gene (reference sequence), are SGHAT and FQDESV.